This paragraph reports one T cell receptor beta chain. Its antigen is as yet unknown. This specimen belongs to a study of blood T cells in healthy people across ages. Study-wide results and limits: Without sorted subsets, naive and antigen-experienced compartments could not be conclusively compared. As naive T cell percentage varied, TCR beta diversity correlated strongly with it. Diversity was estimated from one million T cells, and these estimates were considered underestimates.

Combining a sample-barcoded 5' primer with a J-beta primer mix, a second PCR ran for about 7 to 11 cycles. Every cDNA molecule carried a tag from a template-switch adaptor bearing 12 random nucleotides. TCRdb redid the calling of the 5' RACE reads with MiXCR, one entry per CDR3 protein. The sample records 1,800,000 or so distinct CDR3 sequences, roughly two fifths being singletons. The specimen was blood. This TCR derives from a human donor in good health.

Written as DNA, the CDR3 is TGTGCCAGCACCCCGGGGGGAGCTAGAGATCAGCCCCAGCATTTT. Protein product: CASTPGGARDQPQHF. The rearrangement links TRBV6-2 or TRBV6-3 to TRBJ1-5, with TRBD1 as a possible D gene (5 bases). V dropped 7 bases and J dropped 5 bases, with 18 bases sitting between them. The length of the CDR3 is 15 residues. Germline CDR1 reads MNHEY; CDR2 reads SVGEGT.